One and the same sample provided the 15 T cell receptor beta chains below, sequenced in a study of blood T cell repertoires in COVID-19. Measured with immunoSEQ multiplex PCR; TCRdb has only the in-frame clones, and not every one. This table has approximately 21,000 clones, 70% to 90% appearing once. Sequenced material: peripheral blood. The receptors here all came from a human donor with active COVID-19. The donor label of this sample is uncertain.

This clone was observed a single time. The J gene is TRBJ1-2, the V gene TRBV4-3; maybe TRBD1 (5 bases). V lost 0 bases, J lost 4 bases, and 9 bases lay in between. CDR3 size: 14 residues. Germline CDR1 is LGHNA and CDR2 is YSLEER. The CDR3 protein is CASSQDGGRYGYTF. CDR3 bases: TGCGCCAGCAGCCAAGACGGGGGTCGCTATGGCTACACCTTC.

The rearrangement joins TRBV7-2 to TRBJ1-2; weak D call: TRBD1 (5 bases). Germline loops: CDR1 SGHTA, CDR2 FQGNSA. The CDR3 has 12 residues. V was clipped by 2 bases and J by 7 bases, with 8 bases between them. The CDR3 here is CASSLPGFGYTF. CDR3 DNA sequence: TGTGCCAGCAGCTTACCAGGGTTTGGCTACACCTTC.

This chain joins TRBV6-6 and TRBJ1-5; D gene uncertain. The ends were cut back, 0 bases at V and 7 bases at J, with 13 bases in the middle. The CDR3 loop spans 15 amino acids. The germline CDR1 and CDR2 sequences are MNHNY and SVGAGI (reference sequence). The CDR3 spells CASSYSRQAEQPQHF. CDR3 coding DNA: TGTGCCAGCAGTTACTCAAGGCAGGCCGAACAGCCCCAGCATTTT.

The V gene is TRBV14, the J gene TRBJ2-3; 7 nucleotides match TRBD2. The CDR3 has 15 residues. With V trimmed by 4 bases and J by 2 bases, 6 bases remained unmatched. Germline-derived CDR1 and CDR2 are SGHDN and FVKESK. The CDR3 protein is CASSPWLAVTDTQYF. The DNA for the CDR3 is TGTGCCAGCAGCCCATGGCTAGCGGTCACAGATACGCAGTATTTT.

This clone was seen only once. This chain joins TRBV2 and TRBJ2-1; 8 bases line up with TRBD2. Germline V gene data show CDR1 as SNHLY and CDR2 as FYNNEI. The V segment lost 5 bases and the J segment 9 bases; nucleotides outside the gene matches: 9. This CDR3 spans 14 amino acids. The CDR3 coding sequence is TGTGCCAGCAGTTCCGAGCGGGAGAGAGTTGAGCAGTTCTTC. This sequence encodes CASSSERERVEQFF.

The chain joins TRBV4-1 to TRBJ2-3; 8 bases line up with TRBD2. Germline trimming cut 4 bases from V and 14 bases from J; bases unmatched to any gene: 11. The germline CDR1 and CDR2 sequences are MGHRA and YSYEKL. This CDR3 region has 13 residues. The CDR3 loop reads CASSPTSAAIWYF. As DNA, the CDR3 is TGCGCCAGCAGCCCGACTAGCGCGGCGATATGGTATTTT.

In this sample, this clone turned up a few times. V gene TRBV9 combines with J gene TRBJ2-3, with 7 bases matching TRBD2. The V segment lost 3 bases and the J segment 3 bases; nucleotides outside the gene matches: 7. Germline V gene lookup returns CDR1 SGDLS and CDR2 YYNGEE. This CDR3 contains 15 residues. The CDR3 nucleotides read TGTGCCAGCAGCGCCGGGACTAAAAAAACAGATACGCAGTATTTT. As protein: CASSAGTKKTDTQYF.

A word on this clone: A junction end diverges from the germline sequence, so it may reflect a read error. The chain carries TRBV5-6 and TRBJ2-2, with D possibly being TRBD2 (5 bases). Germline values: CDR1 SGHDT, CDR2 YYEEEE. The CDR3 has 12 amino acids. The CDR3 bases are TGTGCCAGCAGCTTGCGGGAACGGGAACTGTTTTTT. As protein: CASSLRERELFF. Using reference TRBV5-6 and TRBJ2-2 for the parts outside the CDR3, the full variable domain is DAGVTQSPTHLIKTRGQQVTLRCSPKSGHDTVSWYQQALGQGPQFIFQYYEEEERQRGNFPDRFSGHQFPNYSSELNVNALLLGDSALYLCASSLRERELFFGEGSRLTVL.

This clone was observed a few times. V is TRBV10-3 and J is TRBJ1-4; the D gene is possibly TRBD1 (6 bases). The germline CDR1 and CDR2 sequences are ENHRY and SYGVKD. V was pared by 6 bases and J by 6 bases, with 17 bases between. CDR3 length: 15 amino acids. CDR3 protein: CAIRRGNTPDEKLFF. DNA for the CDR3: TGTGCCATCAGGAGGGGGAATACCCCGGATGAAAAACTGTTTTTT.

The chain links TRBV19 to TRBJ2-1, with D perhaps TRBD2 (5 bases). V lost 3 bases to trimming and J lost 3 bases, with 9 bases between them. This CDR3 region has 14 residues. Germline values: CDR1 LNHDA, CDR2 SQIVND (reference sequence). The CDR3 DNA reads as TGTGCCAGTAGTATCGAGAGGGACTACAATGAGCAGTTCTTC. Translating gives CASSIERDYNEQFF.

The chain recombines TRBV24-1 with TRBJ2-5, with 7 nucleotides matching TRBD2. This CDR3 comprises 16 residues. The germline V gene has CDR1 KGHDR and CDR2 SFDVKD. V trimming: 4 bases; J trimming: 5 bases; junction bases outside the gene matches: 12. This CDR3 reads CATSEAGGSPWETQYF. Here the CDR3 DNA reads TGTGCCACCAGTGAAGCAGGCGGGAGCCCATGGGAGACCCAGTACTTC.

The CDR3 nucleotides are TGCGCCAGCAGCTTCGGGAAGACTACCGGGGAGCTGTTTTTT. It codes for CASSFGKTTGELFF. This rearrangement joins TRBV5-1 to TRBJ2-2; a weak D match, TRBD2 (5 bases). CDR1 is SGHRS, CDR2 YFSETQ, per germline. V shed 2 bases and J shed 5 bases, with 10 bases lying between them. The CDR3 length is 14 residues.

The chain carries TRBV11-3 and TRBJ1-1, with 8 bases that match TRBD1. CDR1 is SGHNT, CDR2 YENEEA, per germline. The CDR3 covers 14 residues. Unmatched junction bases numbered 4, after V lost 5 bases and J lost 2 bases. CDR3 DNA: TGTGCCAGCAGCACGGGACAGGCTAACACTGAAGCTTTCTTT. Translating it yields CASSTGQANTEAFF.

The chain has TRBV9 and TRBJ2-2; TRBD1 matches at 9 bases. V shed 4 bases, J shed 5 bases, and the junction held 9 bases outside the gene matches. The CDR3 is made up of 16 amino acids. Germline V CDR1 and CDR2: SGDLS, YYNGEE. The CDR3 reads CASSLVDRGYTGELFF. CDR3 DNA: TGTGCCAGCAGCCTCGTCGACAGGGGGTATACCGGGGAGCTGTTTTTT.

This chain joins TRBV11-1 and TRBJ2-4; D is unresolved. V lost 5 bases and J 0 bases, leaving 11 bases between the germline ends. The germline gives CDR1 SGHAT, CDR2 FQDESV (reference sequence). The CDR3 is made up of 15 amino acids. CDR3 sequence reads: CASSRDTLAKNIQYF. The CDR3, as DNA: TGTGCCAGCAGCCGAGACACCTTAGCCAAAAACATTCAGTACTTC.